This T cell receptor beta chain was sequenced for a study of blood T cell repertoires in COVID-19. Overall study context: COVID-19 samples from acute and convalescent phases originated in the United States, Italy and Spain. T cells, B-cell-depleted T cells, or PBMCs supplied cDNA or gDNA.

The trim removed 6 bases at V and 5 bases at J, leaving 15 bases unmatched. This CDR3 has 16 residues. CDR1 MGHDK and CDR2 SYGVNS come from the germline V gene. In the original processing: Amplification of reference gene primers was used by the study to estimate nucleated cell counts. Produced via immunoSEQ multiplex PCR; TCRdb's table is partial and in-frame only. V and J calls plus clone size are reproduced from that table; the DNA served to infer D and trimming. Of over 100,000 clones detected, approximately 88% appear once; the ten largest clones hold about 9.4%. The TCR was taken from a man in his forties or fifties with acute or convalescent COVID-19. The material sequenced was peripheral blood. V gene TRBV25-1 combines with J gene TRBJ1-1; 7 bases line up with TRBD1. CDR3 residues: CASSDKGTALETEAFF. Written as DNA, the CDR3 is TGTGCCAGCAGCGATAAAGGGACAGCTTTGGAAACTGAAGCTTTCTTT.